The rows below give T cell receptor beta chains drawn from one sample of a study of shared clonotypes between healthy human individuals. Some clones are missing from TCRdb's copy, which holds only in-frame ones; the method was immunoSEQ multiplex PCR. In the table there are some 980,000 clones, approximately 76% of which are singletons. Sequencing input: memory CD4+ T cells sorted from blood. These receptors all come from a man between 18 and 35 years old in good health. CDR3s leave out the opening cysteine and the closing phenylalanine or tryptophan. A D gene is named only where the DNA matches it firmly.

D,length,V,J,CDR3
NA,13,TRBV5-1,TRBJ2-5,ASSLDTGPQETQY
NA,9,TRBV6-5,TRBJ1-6,ASSNGAPLH
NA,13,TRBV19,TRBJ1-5,ASIGQTNSNQPQH
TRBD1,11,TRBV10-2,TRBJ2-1,ASSWAGGDEQF
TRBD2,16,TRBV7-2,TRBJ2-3,ASTSLREASGRTDTQY
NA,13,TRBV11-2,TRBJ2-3,ASSPTRPYTDTQY
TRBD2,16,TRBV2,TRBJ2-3,ASRISVAGGLFPDTQY
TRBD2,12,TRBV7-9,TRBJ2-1,ASSPSGAYNEQF
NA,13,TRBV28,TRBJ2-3,ASRPSGEGTDTQY
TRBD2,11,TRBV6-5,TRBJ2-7,ASSRGVLYEQY
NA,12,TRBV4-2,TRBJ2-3,ASSQDFGLDTQY
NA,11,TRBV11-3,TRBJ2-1,ASSYDTQGEQF
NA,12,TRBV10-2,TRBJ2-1,ASSVAGVGNEQF
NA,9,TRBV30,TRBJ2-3,AWTMRDTQY